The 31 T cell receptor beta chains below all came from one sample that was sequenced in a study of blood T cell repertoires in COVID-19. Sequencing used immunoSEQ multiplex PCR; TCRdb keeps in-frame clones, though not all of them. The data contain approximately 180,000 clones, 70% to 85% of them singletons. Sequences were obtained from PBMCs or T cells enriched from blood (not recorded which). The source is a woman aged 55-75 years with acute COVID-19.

The CDR3 here is CASSELSDYGYTF. DNA of the CDR3: TGTGCCAGCAGTGAATTGAGTGACTATGGCTACACCTTC. J is TRBJ1-2 and V is TRBV25-1; D remains unclear. CDR1 and CDR2 (germline): MGHDK, SYGVNS. Deletions cut 1 base from V and 3 bases from J, with 6 bases between. The CDR3 consists of 13 residues.

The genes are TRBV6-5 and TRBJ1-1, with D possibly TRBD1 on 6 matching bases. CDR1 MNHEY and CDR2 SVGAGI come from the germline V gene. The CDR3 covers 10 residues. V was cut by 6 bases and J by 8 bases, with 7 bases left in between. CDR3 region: CASSGQEAFF. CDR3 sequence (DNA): TGTGCCAGCAGCGGACAGGAAGCTTTCTTT.

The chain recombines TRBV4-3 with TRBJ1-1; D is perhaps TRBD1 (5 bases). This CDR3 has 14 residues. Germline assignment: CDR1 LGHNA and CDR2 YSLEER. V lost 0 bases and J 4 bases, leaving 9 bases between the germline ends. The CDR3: CASSQDGGSTEAFF. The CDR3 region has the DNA TGCGCCAGCAGCCAAGATGGGGGGAGCACTGAAGCTTTCTTT.

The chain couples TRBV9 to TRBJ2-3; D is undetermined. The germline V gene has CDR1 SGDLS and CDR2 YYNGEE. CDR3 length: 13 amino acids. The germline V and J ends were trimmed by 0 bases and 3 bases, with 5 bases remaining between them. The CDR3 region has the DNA TGTGCCAGCAGCGTAGATCAGACAGATACGCAGTATTTT. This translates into CASSVDQTDTQYF.

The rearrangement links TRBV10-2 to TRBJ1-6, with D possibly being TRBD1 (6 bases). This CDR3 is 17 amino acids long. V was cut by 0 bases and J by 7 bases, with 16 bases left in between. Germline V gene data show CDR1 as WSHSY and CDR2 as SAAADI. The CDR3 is CASSESVGAGANSPLHF. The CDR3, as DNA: TGCGCCAGCAGTGAGTCGGTGGGGGCAGGGGCCAATTCACCCCTCCACTTT.

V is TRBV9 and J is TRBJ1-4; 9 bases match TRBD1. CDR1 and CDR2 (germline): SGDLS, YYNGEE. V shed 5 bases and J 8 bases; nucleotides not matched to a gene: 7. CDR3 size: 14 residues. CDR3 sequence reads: CASSKDRGGEKLFF. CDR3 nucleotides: TGTGCCAGCAGTAAGGACAGGGGTGGAGAAAAACTGTTTTTT. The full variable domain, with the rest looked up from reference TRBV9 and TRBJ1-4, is DSGVTQTPKHLITATGQRVTLRCSPRSGDLSVYWYQQSLDQGLQFLIQYYNGEERAKGNILERFSAQQFPDLHSELNLSSLELGDSALYFCASSKDRGGEKLFFGSGTQLSVL.

The CDR3: CASSHYSGSNRNEQFF. The DNA of the CDR3 is TGCGCCAGCAGCCATTATAGCGGGAGTAATAGGAATGAGCAGTTCTTC. The chain employs TRBV4-3 and TRBJ2-1, with 9 bases lining up with TRBD2. Germline V gene sequence: CDR1 LGHNA, CDR2 YSLEER. The junction had 10 bases not matched to a gene; V was cut back by 3 bases and J by 7 bases. This CDR3 spans 16 amino acids.

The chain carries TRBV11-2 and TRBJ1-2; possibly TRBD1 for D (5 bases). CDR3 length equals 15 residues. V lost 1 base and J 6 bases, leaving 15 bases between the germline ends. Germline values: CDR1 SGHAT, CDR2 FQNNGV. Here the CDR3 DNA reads TGTGCCAGCAGCTTAGTCGGGCAGGGTGGCCATGGCTACACCTTC. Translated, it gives CASSLVGQGGHGYTF.

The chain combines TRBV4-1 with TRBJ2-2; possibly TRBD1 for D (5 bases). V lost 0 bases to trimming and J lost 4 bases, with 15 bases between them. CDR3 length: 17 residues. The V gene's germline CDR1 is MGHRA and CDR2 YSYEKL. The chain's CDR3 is CASSQDPPRVGTGELFF. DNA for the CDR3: TGCGCCAGCAGCCAAGATCCGCCCAGGGTAGGCACCGGGGAGCTGTTTTTT.

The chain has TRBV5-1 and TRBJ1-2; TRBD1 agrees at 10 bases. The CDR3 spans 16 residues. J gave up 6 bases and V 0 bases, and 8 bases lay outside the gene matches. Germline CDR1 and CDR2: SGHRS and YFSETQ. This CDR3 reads CASSLEAVTGGNGYTF. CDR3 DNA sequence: TGCGCCAGCAGCTTGGAAGCCGTGACAGGGGGCAATGGCTACACCTTC.

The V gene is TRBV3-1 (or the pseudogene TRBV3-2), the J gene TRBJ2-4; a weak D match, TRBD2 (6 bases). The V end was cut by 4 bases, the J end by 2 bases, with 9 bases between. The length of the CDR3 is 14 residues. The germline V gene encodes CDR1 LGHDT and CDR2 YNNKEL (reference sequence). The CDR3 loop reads CASSRGISKNIQYF. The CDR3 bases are TGTGCCAGCAGCCGCGGGATATCCAAAAACATTCAGTACTTC.

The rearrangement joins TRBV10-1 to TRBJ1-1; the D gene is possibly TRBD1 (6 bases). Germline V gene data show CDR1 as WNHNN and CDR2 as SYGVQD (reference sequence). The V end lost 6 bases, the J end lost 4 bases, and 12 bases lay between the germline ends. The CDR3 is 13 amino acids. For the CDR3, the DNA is TGCGCCAGCAGCGGACAGAGGGTCACTGAAGCTTTCTTT. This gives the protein CASSGQRVTEAFF.

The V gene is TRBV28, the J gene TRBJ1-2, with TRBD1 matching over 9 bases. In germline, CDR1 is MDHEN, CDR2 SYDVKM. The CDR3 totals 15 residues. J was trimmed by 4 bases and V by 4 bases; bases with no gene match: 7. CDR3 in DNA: TGTGCCAGCAGTTCCACAGGGGGCGCACCCTATGGCTACACCTTC. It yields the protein CASSSTGGAPYGYTF.

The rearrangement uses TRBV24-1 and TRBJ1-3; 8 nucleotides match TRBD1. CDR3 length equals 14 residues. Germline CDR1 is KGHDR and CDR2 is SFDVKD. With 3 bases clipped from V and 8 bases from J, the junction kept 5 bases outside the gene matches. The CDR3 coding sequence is TGTGCCACCAGTGATCCGGACAGGGAGGACACCATATATTTT. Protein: CATSDPDREDTIYF.

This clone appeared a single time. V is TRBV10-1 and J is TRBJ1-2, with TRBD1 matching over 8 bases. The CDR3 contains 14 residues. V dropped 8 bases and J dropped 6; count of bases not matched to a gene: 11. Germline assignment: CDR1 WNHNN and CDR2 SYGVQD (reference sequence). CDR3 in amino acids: CASQGHGQGNGYTF. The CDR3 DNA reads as TGCGCCAGCCAAGGACACGGACAGGGCAATGGCTACACCTTC.

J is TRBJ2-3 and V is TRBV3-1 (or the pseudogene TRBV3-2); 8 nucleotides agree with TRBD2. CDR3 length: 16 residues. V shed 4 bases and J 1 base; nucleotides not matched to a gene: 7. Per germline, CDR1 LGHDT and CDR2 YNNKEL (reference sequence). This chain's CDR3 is CASSRPGGRGTDTQYF. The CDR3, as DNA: TGTGCCAGCAGCCGACCGGGGGGGCGGGGCACAGATACGCAGTATTTT.

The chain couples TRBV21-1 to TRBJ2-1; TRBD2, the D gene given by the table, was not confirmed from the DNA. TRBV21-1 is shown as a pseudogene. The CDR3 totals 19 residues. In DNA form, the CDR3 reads TGTGCCAGCAGGCTTCTCCGGGGGGCGGAGAGAACGAGATACAATGAGCAGTTCTTC. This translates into CASRLLRGAERTRYNEQFF.

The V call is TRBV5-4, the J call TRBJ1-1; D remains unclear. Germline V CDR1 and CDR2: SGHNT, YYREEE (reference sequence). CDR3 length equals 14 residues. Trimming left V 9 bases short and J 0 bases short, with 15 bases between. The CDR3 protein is CATSPETMNTEAFF. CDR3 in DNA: TGTGCCACCTCACCGGAGACGATGAACACTGAAGCTTTCTTT.

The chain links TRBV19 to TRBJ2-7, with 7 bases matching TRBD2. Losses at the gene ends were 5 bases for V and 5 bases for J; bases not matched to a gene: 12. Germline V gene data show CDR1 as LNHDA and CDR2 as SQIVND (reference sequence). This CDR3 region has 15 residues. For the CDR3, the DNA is TGTGCCAGTAGTTTCTGGGGGGGGACCGCCCACGAGCAGTACTTC. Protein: CASSFWGGTAHEQYF.

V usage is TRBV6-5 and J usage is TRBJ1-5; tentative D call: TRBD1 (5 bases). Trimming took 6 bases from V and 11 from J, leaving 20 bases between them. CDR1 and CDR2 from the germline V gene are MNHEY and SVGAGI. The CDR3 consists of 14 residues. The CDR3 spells CASSDGSPKGAQHF. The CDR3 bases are TGTGCCAGCAGCGACGGGAGTCCCAAAGGGGCCCAGCATTTT.

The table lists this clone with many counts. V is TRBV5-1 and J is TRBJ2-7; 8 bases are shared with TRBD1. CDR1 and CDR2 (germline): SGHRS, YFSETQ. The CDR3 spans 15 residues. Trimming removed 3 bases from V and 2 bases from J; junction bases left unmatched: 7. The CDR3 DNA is TGCGCCAGCAGCTCGCCCGACAGGGGTACCTACGAGCAGTACTTC. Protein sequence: CASSSPDRGTYEQYF.

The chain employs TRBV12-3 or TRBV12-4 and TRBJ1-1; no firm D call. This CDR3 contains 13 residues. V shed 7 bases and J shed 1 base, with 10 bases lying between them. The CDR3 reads CASISSTNTEAFF. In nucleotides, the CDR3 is TGTGCCAGCATTTCCAGTACGAACACTGAAGCTTTCTTT.

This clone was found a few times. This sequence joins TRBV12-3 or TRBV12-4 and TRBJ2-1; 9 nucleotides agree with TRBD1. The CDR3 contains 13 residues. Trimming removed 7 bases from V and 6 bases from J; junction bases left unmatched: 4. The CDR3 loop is CASTRGQGNEQFF. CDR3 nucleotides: TGTGCCAGCACGCGGGGACAGGGCAATGAGCAGTTCTTC.

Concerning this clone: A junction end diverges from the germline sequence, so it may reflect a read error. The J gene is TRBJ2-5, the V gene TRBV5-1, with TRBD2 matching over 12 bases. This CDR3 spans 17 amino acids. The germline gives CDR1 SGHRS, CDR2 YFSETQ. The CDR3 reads CARSLAGLAGGMETQYF. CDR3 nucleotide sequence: TGCGCCCGCAGCTTGGCCGGGCTAGCGGGGGGGATGGAGACCCAGTACTTC.

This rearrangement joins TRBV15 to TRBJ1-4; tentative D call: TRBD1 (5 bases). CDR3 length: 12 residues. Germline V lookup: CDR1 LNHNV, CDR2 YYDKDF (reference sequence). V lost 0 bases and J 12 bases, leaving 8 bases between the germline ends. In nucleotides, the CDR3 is TGTGCCACCAGCAGAGAAGACAGACAACTGTTTTTT. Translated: CATSREDRQLFF.

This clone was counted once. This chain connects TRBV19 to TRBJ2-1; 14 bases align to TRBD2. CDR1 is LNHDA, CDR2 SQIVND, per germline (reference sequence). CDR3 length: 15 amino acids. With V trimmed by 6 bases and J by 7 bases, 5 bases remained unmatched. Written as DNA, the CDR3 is TGTGCCAGTAGGGGGACTAGCGGGGGTGTTAATGAGCAGTTCTTC. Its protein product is CASRGTSGGVNEQFF.

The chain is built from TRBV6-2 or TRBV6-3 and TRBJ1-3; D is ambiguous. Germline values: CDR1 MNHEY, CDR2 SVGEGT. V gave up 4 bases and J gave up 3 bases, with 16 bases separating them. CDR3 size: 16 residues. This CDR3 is CASSWIGRRVGNTIYF. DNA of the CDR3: TGTGCCAGCAGTTGGATTGGGAGAAGAGTTGGAAACACCATATATTTT.

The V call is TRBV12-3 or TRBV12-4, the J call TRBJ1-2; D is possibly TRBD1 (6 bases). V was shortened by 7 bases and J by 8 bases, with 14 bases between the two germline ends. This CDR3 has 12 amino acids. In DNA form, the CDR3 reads TGTGCCAGCACCAAAGGGGGTTTCGGCTACACCTTC. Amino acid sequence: CASTKGGFGYTF.

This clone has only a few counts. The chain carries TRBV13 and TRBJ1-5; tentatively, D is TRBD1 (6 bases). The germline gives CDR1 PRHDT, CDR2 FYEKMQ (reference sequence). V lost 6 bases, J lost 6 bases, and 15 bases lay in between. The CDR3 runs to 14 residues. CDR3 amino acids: CASSRTGYSQPQHF. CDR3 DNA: TGTGCCAGCAGTCGAACAGGGTACTCTCAGCCCCAGCATTTT.

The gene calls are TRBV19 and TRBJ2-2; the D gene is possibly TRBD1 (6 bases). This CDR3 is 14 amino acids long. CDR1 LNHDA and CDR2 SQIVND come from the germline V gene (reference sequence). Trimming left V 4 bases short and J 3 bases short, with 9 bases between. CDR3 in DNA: TGTGCCAGTAGTAATCAGGGGTACACCGGGGAGCTGTTTTTT. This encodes CASSNQGYTGELFF.

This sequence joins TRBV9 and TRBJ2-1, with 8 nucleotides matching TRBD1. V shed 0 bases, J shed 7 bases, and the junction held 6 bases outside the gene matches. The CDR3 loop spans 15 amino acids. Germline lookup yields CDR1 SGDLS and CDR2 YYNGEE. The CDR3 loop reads CASSVVDRVGNEQFF. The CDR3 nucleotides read TGTGCCAGCAGCGTAGTGGACAGGGTGGGAAATGAGCAGTTCTTC.